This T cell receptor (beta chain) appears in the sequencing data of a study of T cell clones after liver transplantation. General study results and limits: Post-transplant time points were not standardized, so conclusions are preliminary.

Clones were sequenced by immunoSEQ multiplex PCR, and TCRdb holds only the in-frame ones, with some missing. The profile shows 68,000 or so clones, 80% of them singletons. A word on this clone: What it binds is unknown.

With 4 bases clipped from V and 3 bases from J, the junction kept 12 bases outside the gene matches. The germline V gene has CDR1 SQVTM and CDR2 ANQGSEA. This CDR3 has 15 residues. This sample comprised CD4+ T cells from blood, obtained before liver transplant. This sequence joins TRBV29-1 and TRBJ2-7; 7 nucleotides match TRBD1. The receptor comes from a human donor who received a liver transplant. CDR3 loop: CSVARGLDGNYEQYF. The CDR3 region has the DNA TGCAGCGTTGCGAGGGGGCTAGACGGGAACTACGAGCAGTACTTC.